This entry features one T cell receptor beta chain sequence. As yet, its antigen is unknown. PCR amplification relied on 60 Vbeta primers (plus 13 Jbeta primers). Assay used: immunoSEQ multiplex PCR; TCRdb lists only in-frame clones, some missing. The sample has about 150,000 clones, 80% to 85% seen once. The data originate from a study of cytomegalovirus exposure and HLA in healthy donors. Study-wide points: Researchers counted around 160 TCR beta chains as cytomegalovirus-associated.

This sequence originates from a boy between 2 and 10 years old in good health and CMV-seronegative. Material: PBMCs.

This CDR3 is CASSPNHEQYF. CDR3 nucleotides: TGTGCCAGCAGCCCAAATCACGAGCAGTACTTC. This chain links TRBV5-5 with TRBJ2-7, with D hard to call. Germline assignment: CDR1 SGHKS and CDR2 YYEKEE (reference sequence). The V end was cut by 4 bases, the J end by 5 bases, with 7 bases between. This CDR3 is 11 amino acids long.